This entry lists 2 T cell receptor beta chains sequenced from one sample in a study of blood T cell repertoires in COVID-19 (dated by TCRdb to between 2020 and 2021). To prepare the library, the immunoSEQ multiplex PCR assay was applied. Here the immuneACCESS table is served through TCRdb, limited to in-frame sequences with V and J called. Missing clones are a known gap in these copies; in checked studies unresolved V genes cover under half, and the rest lacks a known reason. For this sample the table gives around 300,000 clones, of which around 87% were detected only once. Under 5.5% of the sample lies in the top ten. Sequencing was carried out using PBMCs or T cells enriched from blood (not recorded which). The source is a woman aged 25 to 39 who had recovered from COVID-19.

The rearrangement uses TRBV5-4 and TRBJ2-5; TRBD1 aligns across 10 bases. Germline lookup yields CDR1 SGHNT and CDR2 YYREEE (reference sequence). V was clipped by 2 bases and J by 6 bases; unmatched bases: 7. This CDR3 is built from 15 residues. The CDR3 nucleotides are TGTGCCAGCAGCTTTAGGGGACAGGGGAAAAAGACCCAGTACTTC. This encodes CASSFRGQGKKTQYF.

This sequence joins TRBV6-5 and TRBJ2-7, with D possibly being TRBD2 (6 bases). Germline CDR1 reads MNHEY; CDR2 reads SVGAGI. The CDR3 is made up of 15 amino acids. The V gene lost 6 bases and the J gene lost 3 bases, with 18 bases spanning the gap. The CDR3 DNA reads as TGTGCCAGCAGCCAGGGCGGGGCGGAGGTCTACGAGCAGTACTTC. Translating gives CASSQGGAEVYEQYF.